This TCR beta chain is from a study of CD8 T cells in ankylosing spondylitis. Study-wide results and limits: Disease-linked clones were reportedly significantly enriched in matched ankylosing spondylitis synovial fluid. Disease-linked clones had a CD8+ phenotype and relatively low frequency in peripheral blood.

TCRdb ran MiXCR on the 5' RACE reads and lists one entry per CDR3 protein. The sample consists of about 240,000 distinct CDR3 sequences, approximately 11% of them appearing once. The table lists this clonotype with a few counts. Its target is unknown. The germline V gene has CDR1 MNHEY and CDR2 SVGAGI. The CDR3 runs 16 residues. V gave up 4 bases and J gave up 3 bases, with 15 bases separating them. The TCR sequence derives from a male donor with ankylosing spondylitis or in good health (not recorded which). The chain combines TRBV6-5 with TRBJ2-2, with D perhaps TRBD2 (5 bases). What was sequenced was blood, either unsorted or a sorted T cell fraction (not recorded which). The CDR3 sequence is CASSSSRGWDTGELFF. For the CDR3, the DNA is TGTGCCAGCAGTTCGAGCCGGGGTTGGGACACCGGGGAGCTGTTTTTT.